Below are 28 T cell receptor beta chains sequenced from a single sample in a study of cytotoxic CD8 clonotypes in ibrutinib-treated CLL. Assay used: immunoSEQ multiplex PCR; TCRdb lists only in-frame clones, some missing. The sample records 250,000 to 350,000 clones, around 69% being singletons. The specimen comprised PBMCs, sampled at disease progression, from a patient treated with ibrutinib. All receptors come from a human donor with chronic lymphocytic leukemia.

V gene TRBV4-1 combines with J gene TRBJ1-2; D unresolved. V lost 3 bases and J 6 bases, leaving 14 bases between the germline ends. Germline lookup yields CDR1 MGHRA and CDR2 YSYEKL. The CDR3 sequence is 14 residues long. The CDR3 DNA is TGCGCCAGCAGCCACAGCCGGGCCCAGGATGGCTACACCTTC. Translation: CASSHSRAQDGYTF.

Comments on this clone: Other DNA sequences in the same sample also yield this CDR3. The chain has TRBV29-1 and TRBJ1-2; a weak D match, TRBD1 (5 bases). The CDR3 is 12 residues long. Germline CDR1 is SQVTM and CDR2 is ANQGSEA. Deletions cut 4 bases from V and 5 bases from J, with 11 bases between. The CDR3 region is CSVAQGGYGYTF. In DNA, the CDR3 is TGCAGCGTTGCTCAGGGCGGTTATGGCTACACCTTC.

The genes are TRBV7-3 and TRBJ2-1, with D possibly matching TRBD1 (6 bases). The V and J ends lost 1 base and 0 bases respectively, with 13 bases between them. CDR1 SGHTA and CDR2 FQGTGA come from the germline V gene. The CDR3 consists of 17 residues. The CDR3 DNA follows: TGTGCCAGCAGCTTAAAACCCGGACAGAGCTCCTACAATGAGCAGTTCTTC. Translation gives CASSLKPGQSSYNEQFF.

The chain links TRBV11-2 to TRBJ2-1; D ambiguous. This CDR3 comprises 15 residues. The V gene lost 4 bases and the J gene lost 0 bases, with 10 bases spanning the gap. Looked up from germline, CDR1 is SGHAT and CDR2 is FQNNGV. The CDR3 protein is CASSSRAVSYNEQFF. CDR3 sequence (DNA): TGTGCCAGCAGCTCACGGGCAGTCTCCTACAATGAGCAGTTCTTC.

The CDR3 DNA is TGTGCCTCGATAGCGGGAGGGACTAGCACAGATACGCAGTATTTT. It yields the protein CASIAGGTSTDTQYF. The V call is TRBV28, the J call TRBJ2-3; 11 nucleotides align to TRBD2. Germline values: CDR1 MDHEN, CDR2 SYDVKM. With 11 bases clipped from V and 0 bases from J, the junction kept 7 bases outside the gene matches. This CDR3 has 15 residues.

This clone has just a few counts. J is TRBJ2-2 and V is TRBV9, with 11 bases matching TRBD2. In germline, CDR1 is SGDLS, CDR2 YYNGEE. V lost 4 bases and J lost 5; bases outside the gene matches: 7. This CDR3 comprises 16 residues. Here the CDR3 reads CASSTGLAGTTGELFF. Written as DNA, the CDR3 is TGTGCCAGCAGCACCGGACTAGCGGGTACAACCGGGGAGCTGTTTTTT.

The CDR3 spells CASSRREFKNIQYF. The CDR3 nucleotides read TGTGCCAGCAGTCGGAGGGAGTTCAAAAACATTCAGTACTTC. This chain links TRBV2 with TRBJ2-4; tentative D call: TRBD2 (6 bases). The CDR3 sequence is 14 residues long. Germline loops: CDR1 SNHLY, CDR2 FYNNEI. With 5 bases removed from V and 3 bases from J, the gap between germline ends came to 11 bases.

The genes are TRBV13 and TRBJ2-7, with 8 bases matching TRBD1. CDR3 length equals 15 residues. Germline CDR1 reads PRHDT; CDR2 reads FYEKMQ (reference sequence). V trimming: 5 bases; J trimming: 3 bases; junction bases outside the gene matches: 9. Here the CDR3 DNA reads TGTGCCAGCAGCCATGACAGGGGTAAAGGCTACGAGCAGTACTTC. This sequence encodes CASSHDRGKGYEQYF.

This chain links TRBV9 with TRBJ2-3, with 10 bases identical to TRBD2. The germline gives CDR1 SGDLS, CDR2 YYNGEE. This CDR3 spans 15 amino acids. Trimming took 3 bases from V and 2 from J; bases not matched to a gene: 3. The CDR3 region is CASSDSGRTTDTQYF. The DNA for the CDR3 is TGTGCCAGCAGCGATAGCGGGAGGACCACAGATACGCAGTATTTT.

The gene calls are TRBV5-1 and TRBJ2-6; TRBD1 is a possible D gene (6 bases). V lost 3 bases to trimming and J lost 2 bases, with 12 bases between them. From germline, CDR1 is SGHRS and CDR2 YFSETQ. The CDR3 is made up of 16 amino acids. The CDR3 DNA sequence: TGCGCCAGCAGCTCCCCAGGGGAGACTGGGGCCAACGTCCTGACTTTC. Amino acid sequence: CASSSPGETGANVLTF.

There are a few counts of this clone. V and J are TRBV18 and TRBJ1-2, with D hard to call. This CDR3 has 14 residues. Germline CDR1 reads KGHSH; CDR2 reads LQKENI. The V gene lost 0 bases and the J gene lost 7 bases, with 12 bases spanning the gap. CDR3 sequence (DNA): TGTGCCAGCTCACCACCCGTATCCTTGGTTGGCTACACCTTC. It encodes CASSPPVSLVGYTF. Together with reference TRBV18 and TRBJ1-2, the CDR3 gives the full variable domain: NAGVMQNPRHLVRRRGQEARLRCSPMKGHSHVYWYRQLPEEGLKFMVYLQKENIIDESGMPKERFSAEFPKEGPSILRIQQVVRGDSAAYFCASSPPVSLVGYTFGSGTRLTVV.

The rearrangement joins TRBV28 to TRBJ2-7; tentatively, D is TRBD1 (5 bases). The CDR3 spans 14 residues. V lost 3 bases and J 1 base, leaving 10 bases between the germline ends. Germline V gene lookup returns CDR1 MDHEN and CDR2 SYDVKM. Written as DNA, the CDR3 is TGTGCCAGCAGTTTGATGGCAGGGTCCTACGAGCAGTACTTC. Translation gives CASSLMAGSYEQYF.

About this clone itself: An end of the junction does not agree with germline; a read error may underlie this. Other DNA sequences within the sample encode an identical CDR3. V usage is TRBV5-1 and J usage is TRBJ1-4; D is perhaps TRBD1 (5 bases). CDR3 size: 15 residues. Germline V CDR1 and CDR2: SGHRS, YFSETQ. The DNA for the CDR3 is TGCGCCAGCAGCTTGGCCCCTGGCGTAGGGGAAAAACTATTTTTT. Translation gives CASSLAPGVGEKLFF.

The CDR3: CASSYVVNTQYF. The CDR3 DNA reads TGTGCCAGCAGTTACGTGGTGAATACGCAGTATTTT. The chain joins TRBV6-6 to TRBJ2-3; no definite D call. Per germline, CDR1 MNHNY and CDR2 SVGAGI (reference sequence). The V end lost 2 bases, the J end lost 7 bases, and 7 bases lay between the germline ends. This CDR3 is 12 amino acids long.

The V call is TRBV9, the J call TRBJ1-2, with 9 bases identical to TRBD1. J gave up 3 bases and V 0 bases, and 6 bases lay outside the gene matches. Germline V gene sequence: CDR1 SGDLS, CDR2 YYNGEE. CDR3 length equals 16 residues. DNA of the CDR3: TGTGCCAGCAGCGTAGCAAGGGACAGGGTCGACTATGGCTACACCTTC. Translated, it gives CASSVARDRVDYGYTF.

CDR3 amino acids: CASSDYQSTGDYGYTF. CDR3 sequence (DNA): TGTGCCAGCAGCGACTACCAATCGACAGGGGACTATGGCTACACCTTC. This chain joins TRBV7-4 and TRBJ1-2, with 8 bases identical to TRBD1. Germline V gene lookup returns CDR1 SGHVT and CDR2 SQSDAQ. This CDR3 is 16 amino acids long. J lost 3 bases, V lost 5 bases, and 11 bases had no gene match.

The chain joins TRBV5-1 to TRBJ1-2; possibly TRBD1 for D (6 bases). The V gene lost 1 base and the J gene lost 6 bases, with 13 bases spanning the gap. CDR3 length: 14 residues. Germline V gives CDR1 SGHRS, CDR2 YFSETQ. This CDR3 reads CASSLPVTGDGYTF. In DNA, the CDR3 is TGCGCCAGCAGCTTGCCCGTGACAGGCGATGGCTACACCTTC.

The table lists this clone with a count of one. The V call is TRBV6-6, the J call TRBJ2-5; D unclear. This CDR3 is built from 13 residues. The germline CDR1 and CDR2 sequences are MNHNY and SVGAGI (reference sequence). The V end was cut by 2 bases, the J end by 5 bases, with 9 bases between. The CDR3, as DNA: TGTGCCAGCAGTTACCACAGTCGGGAGACCCAGTACTTC. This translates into CASSYHSRETQYF.

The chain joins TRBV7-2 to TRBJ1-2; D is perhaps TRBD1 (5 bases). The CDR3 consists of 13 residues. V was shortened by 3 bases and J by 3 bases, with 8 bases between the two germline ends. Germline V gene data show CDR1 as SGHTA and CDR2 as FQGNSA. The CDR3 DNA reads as TGTGCCAGCAGCTTCGGGACCGACTATGGCTACACCTTC. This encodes CASSFGTDYGYTF.

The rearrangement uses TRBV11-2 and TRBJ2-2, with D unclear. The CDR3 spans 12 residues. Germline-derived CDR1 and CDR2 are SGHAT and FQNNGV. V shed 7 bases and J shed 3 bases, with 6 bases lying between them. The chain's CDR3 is CASIKDTGELFF. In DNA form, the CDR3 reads TGTGCCAGCATTAAGGACACCGGGGAGCTGTTTTTT. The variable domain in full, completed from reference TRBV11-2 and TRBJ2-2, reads EAGVAQSPRYKIIEKRQSVAFWCNPISGHATLYWYQQILGQGPKLLIQFQNNGVVDDSQLPKDRFSAERLKGVDSTLKIQPAKLEDSAVYLCASIKDTGELFFGEGSRLTVL.

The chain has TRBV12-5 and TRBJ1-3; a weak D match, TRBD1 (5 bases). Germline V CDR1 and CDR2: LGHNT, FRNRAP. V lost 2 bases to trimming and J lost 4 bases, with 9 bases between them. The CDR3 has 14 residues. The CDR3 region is CASGLQGTGNTIYF. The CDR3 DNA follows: TGTGCTAGTGGTTTGCAGGGTACGGGAAACACCATATATTTT.

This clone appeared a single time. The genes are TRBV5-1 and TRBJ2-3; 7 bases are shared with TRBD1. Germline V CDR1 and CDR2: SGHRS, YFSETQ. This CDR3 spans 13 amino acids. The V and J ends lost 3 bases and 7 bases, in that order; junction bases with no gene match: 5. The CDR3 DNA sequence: TGCGCCAGCAGCTACGCAGGGGGAAATACGCAGTATTTT. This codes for CASSYAGGNTQYF. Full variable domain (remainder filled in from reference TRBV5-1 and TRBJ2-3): KAGVTQTPRYLIKTRGQQVTLSCSPISGHRSVSWYQQTPGQGLQFLFEYFSETQRNKGNFPGRFSGRQFSNSRSEMNVSTLELGDSALYLCASSYAGGNTQYFGPGTRLTVL.

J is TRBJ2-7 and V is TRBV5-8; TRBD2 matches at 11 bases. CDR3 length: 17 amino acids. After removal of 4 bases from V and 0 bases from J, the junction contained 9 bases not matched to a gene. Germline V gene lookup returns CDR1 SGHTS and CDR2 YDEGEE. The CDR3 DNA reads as TGTGCCAGCAGCCCCGGGACTAGCGGAACTTTCTCCTACGAGCAGTACTTC. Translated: CASSPGTSGTFSYEQYF.

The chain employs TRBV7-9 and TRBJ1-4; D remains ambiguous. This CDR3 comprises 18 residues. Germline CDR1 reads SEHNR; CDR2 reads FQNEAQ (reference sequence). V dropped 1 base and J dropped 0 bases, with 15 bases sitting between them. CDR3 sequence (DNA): TGTGCCAGCAGCTTAGAGTTGGGAAGCCTGTCAACTAATGAAAAACTGTTTTTT. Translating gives CASSLELGSLSTNEKLFF.

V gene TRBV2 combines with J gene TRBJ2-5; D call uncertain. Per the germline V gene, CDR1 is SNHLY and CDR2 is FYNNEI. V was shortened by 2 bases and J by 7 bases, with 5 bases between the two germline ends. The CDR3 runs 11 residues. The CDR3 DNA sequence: TGTGCCAGCAGTGAATTGCGGACCCAGTACTTC. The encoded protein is CASSELRTQYF.

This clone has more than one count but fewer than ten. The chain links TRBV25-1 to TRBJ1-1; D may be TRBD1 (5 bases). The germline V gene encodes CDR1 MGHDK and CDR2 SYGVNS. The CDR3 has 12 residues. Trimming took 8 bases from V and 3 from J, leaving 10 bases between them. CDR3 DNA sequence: TGTGCCAGCGTGGGACTTCACACTGAAGCTTTCTTT. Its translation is CASVGLHTEAFF.

CDR3 DNA: TGTGCCAGCAGCCCAAGGGGGCTCGGAAACACCATATATTTT. This encodes CASSPRGLGNTIYF. The chain joins TRBV7-9 to TRBJ1-3, with 7 bases that match TRBD1. The V gene's germline CDR1 is SEHNR and CDR2 FQNEAQ (reference sequence). This CDR3 is built from 14 residues. Unmatched junction bases numbered 5, after V lost 5 bases and J lost 4 bases.

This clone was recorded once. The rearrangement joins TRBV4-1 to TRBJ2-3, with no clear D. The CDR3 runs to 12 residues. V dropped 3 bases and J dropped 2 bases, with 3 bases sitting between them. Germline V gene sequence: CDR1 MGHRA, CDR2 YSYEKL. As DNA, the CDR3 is TGCGCCAGCAGCCACAACACAGATACGCAGTATTTT. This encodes CASSHNTDTQYF.